Following are 8 T cell receptor beta chains from one sample sequenced in a study of cytomegalovirus exposure and HLA in healthy donors. The PCR was carried out with 60 Vbeta primers and 13 Jbeta primers. This table comes from immunoSEQ multiplex PCR, and its TCRdb copy is limited to in-frame clones, with some not included. The table records 150,000 to 200,000 clones, approximately 90% of them present only once. What was sequenced was PBMCs. These receptors were taken from a boy between 2 and 10 years old in good health and CMV-seronegative.

V is TRBV5-1 and J is TRBJ2-5, with 9 bases identical to TRBD2. V trimming: 4 bases; J trimming: 5 bases; junction bases outside the gene matches: 15. CDR3 length: 17 amino acids. CDR1 is SGHRS and CDR2 is YFSETQ in the germline V gene. In nucleotides, the CDR3 is TGCGCCAGCAGCCTCGAAACGGGACTAGCTAACCGGGAGACCCAGTACTTC. Its translation: CASSLETGLANRETQYF.

This clone was counted once. The rearrangement uses TRBV4-1 and TRBJ2-7; 8 bases fit TRBD2. The CDR3 runs 15 residues. The germline V gene encodes CDR1 MGHRA and CDR2 YSYEKL. V dropped 1 base and J dropped 1; count of bases not matched to a gene: 3. The DNA for the CDR3 is TGCGCCAGCAGCCAAGGGGTAGCGGGGTCCTACGAGCAGTACTTC. This gives the protein CASSQGVAGSYEQYF.

This chain links TRBV9 with TRBJ2-5, with no clear D. Germline V gene data show CDR1 as SGDLS and CDR2 as YYNGEE. The CDR3 length is 15 residues. V was clipped by 0 bases and J by 1 base, with 10 bases between them. CDR3 DNA sequence: TGTGCCAGCAGCGTAGCGGGTTGGGTCCAAGAGACCCAGTACTTC. Translated: CASSVAGWVQETQYF.

This clone has just a few counts. CDR3 loop: CASSGRAGEQYF. CDR3 in DNA: TGTGCCAGCAGTGGCAGGGCAGGCGAGCAGTACTTC. This chain connects TRBV2 to TRBJ2-7; D is perhaps TRBD1 (5 bases). Germline loops: CDR1 SNHLY, CDR2 FYNNEI. Trimming shortened V by 4 bases and J by 6 bases, and 10 bases separated the two germline ends. This CDR3 contains 12 residues.

V is TRBV11-2 and J is TRBJ2-3; 11 bases line up with TRBD2. The germline gives CDR1 SGHAT, CDR2 FQNNGV. The CDR3 totals 16 residues. Germline trimming cut 5 bases from V and 3 bases from J; bases unmatched to any gene: 7. The DNA of the CDR3 is TGTGCCAGCAGCCCACCGGCTAGCGGGGGGACAGATACGCAGTATTTT. It translates to CASSPPASGGTDTQYF.

The chain links TRBV5-1 to TRBJ1-1, with D tentatively TRBD1 (5 bases). The length of the CDR3 is 14 residues. V lost 4 bases to trimming and J lost 2 bases, with 12 bases between them. The V gene's germline CDR1 is SGHRS and CDR2 YFSETQ. CDR3 residues: CASSGGSPNTEAFF. For the CDR3, the DNA is TGCGCCAGCAGCGGGGGGTCACCAAACACTGAAGCTTTCTTT.

This clone appeared once. J is TRBJ2-4 and V is TRBV28, with TRBD2 matching 7 bases. With 2 bases clipped from V and 0 bases from J, the junction kept 7 bases outside the gene matches. This CDR3 region has 17 residues. Germline V lookup: CDR1 MDHEN, CDR2 SYDVKM. The CDR3 bases are TGTGCCAGCAGTTTAGGGACTACCACTTTAGCCAAAAACATTCAGTACTTC. Translated: CASSLGTTTLAKNIQYF.

This chain's CDR3 is CASSFYAAGGGYTF. DNA of the CDR3: TGTGCCAGCAGCTTCTACGCGGCAGGGGGTGGCTACACCTTC. V and J are TRBV5-8 and TRBJ1-2; 7 bases agree with TRBD1. Per the germline V gene, CDR1 is SGHTS and CDR2 is YDEGEE. V was pared by 2 bases and J by 7 bases, with 8 bases of the junction left unmatched. This CDR3 spans 14 amino acids.